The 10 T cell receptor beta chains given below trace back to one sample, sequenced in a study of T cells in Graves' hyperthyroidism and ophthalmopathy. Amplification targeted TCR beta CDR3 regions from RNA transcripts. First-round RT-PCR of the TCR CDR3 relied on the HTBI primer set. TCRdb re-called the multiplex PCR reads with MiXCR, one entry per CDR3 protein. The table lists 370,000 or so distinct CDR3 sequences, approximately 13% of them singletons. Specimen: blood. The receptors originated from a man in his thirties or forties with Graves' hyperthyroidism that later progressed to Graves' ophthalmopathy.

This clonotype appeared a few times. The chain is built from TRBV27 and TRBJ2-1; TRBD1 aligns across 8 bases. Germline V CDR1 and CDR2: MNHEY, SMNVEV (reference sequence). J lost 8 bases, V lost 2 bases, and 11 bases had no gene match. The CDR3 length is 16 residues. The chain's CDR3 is CASSLILPRDRYEQFF. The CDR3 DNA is TGTGCCAGCAGTTTAATCCTACCCCGGGACAGGTATGAGCAGTTCTTC.

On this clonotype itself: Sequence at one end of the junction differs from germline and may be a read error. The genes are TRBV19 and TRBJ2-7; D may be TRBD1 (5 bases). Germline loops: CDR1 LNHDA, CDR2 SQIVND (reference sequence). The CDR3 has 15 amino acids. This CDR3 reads CASSIVSGIEYGQYF. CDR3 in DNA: TGTGCCAGTAGTATAGTTTCAGGGATTGAGTACGGGCAGTACTTC.

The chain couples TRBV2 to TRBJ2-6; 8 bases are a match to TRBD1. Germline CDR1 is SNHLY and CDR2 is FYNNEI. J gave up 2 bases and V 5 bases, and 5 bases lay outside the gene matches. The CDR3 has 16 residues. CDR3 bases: TGTGCCAGCAGTATCAGCAGGGGGCCTGGGGCCAACGTCCTGACTTTC. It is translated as CASSISRGPGANVLTF.

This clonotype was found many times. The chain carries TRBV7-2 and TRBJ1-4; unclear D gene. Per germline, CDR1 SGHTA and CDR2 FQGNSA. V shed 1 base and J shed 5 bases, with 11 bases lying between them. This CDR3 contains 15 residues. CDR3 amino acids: CASSLGGRENEKLFF. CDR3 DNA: TGTGCCAGCAGCTTAGGAGGACGGGAGAATGAAAAACTGTTTTTT. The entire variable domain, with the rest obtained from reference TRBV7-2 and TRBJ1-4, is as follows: GAGVSQSPSNKVTEKGKDVELRCDPISGHTALYWYRQSLGQGLEFLIYFQGNSAPDKSGLPSDRFSAERTGGSVSTLTIQRTQQEDSAVYLCASSLGGRENEKLFFGSGTQLSVL.

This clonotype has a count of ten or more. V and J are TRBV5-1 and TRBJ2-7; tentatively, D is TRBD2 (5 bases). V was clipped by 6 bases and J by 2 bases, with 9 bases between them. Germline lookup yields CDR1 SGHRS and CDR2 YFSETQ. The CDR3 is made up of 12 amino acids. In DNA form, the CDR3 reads TGCGCCAGCAATCGGGATACCTACGAGCAGTACTTC. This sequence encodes CASNRDTYEQYF.

Written as DNA, the CDR3 is TGCAGCGTGGACGACCGGGACAGGGGGACCCAAGAGACCCAGTACTTC. It yields the protein CSVDDRDRGTQETQYF. The chain carries TRBV29-1 and TRBJ2-5; 11 bases align to TRBD1. The germline CDR1 and CDR2 sequences are SQVTM and ANQGSEA. The CDR3 totals 16 residues. J gave up 1 base and V 6 bases, and 10 bases lay outside the gene matches. Supplemented by reference TRBV29-1 and TRBJ2-5, the full variable domain reads SAVISQKPSRDICQRGTSLTIQCQVDSQVTMMFWYRQQPGQSLTLIATANQGSEATYESGFVIDKFPISRPNLTFSTLTVSNMSPEDSSIYLCSVDDRDRGTQETQYFGPGTRLLVL.

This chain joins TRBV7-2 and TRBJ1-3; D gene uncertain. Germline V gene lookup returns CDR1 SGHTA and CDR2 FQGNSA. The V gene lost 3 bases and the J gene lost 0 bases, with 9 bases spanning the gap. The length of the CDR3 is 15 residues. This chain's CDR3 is CASSFGPISGNTIYF. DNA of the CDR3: TGTGCCAGCAGCTTCGGACCCATCTCTGGAAACACCATATATTTT.

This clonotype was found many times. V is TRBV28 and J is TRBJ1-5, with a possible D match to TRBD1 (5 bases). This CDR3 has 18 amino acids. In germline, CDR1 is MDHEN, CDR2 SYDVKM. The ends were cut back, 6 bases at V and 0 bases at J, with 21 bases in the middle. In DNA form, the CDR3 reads TGTGCCAGCAGGTCTACCGGGACCGGACCCTATAGCAATCAGCCCCAGCATTTT. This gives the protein CASRSTGTGPYSNQPQHF. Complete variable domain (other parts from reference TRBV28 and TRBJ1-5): DVKVTQSSRYLVKRTGEKVFLECVQDMDHENMFWYRQDPGLGLRLIYFSYDVKMKEKGDIPEGYSVSREKKERFSLILESASTNQTSMYLCASRSTGTGPYSNQPQHFGDGTRLSIL.

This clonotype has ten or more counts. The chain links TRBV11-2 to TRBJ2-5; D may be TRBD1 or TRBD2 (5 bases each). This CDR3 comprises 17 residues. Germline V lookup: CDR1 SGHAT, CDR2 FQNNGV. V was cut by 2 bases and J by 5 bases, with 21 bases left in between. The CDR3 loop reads CASSLMVGRDPTETQYF. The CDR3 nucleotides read TGTGCCAGCAGCTTAATGGTGGGACGGGACCCCACGGAGACCCAGTACTTC.

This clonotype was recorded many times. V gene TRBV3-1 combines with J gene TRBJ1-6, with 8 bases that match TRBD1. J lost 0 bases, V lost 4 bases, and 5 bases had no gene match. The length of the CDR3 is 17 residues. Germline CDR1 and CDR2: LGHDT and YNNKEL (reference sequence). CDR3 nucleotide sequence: TGTGCCAGCAGCCGAGGGACAGGTAGCTCCTATAATTCACCCCTCCACTTT. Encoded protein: CASSRGTGSSYNSPLHF.